The T cell receptor (beta chain) under discussion was sequenced for a study of monozygotic twins with inflammatory bowel disease (dated by TCRdb to between 2019 and 2020). Describing the broader study: The full study comprised some 30 monozygotic twin pairs: nine German pairs (four IBD-concordant, five IBD-discordant) and 19 IBD-discordant Danish pairs. Within discordant pairs, disease-associated traits were sought mainly by comparing IBD patients with their genetically identical healthy co-twins. Each individual had, on average, about 151 000 unique TCRalpha sequences and 181 000 unique TCRbeta sequences available for analysis. The investigation overall reported the following: The analysis was unable to tell apart different T cell subtypes. Compared with healthy twins, IBD patients shared fewer clonotypes with other individuals, and the difference was most pronounced in patients with signs of disease activity. The results gave no support for a single strong signal or clonotype linked to IBD. TCRbeta repertoire diversity, by inverse Simpson index, was decreased in IBD patients compared with their healthy co-twins. Differing immunosuppressive treatments among patients may have added background noise and inter-individual variability to the repertoires. No difference in repertoire similarity was observed between concordant and discordant twins, possibly owing to limited statistical power.

From each donor, a roughly 2.7 ml peripheral blood sample was drawn into PAXgene tubes and stored at -80 degrees C. Without T cell sorting, total RNA was isolated from whole blood using the PAXgene blood miRNA kit on an automated QIAcube. Peripheral blood from monozygotic twin pairs who were concordant or discordant for inflammatory bowel disease underwent deep TCRalpha and TCRbeta repertoire profiling using unique molecular barcoding. Smoking habits were recorded for all twin pairs, with individuals classified as current, former or never smokers. The CDR3 has 13 amino acids, counting the end cysteine and phenylalanine. Only the protein sequence is given. The germline V gene (reference sequence) provides CDR1 SEHNR and CDR2 FQNEAQ. Library prep was done by 5' RACE. Each TCR library was prepared from around 3,400 ng of total RNA. For each sample, cDNA was synthesized in eight separate reactions using SMARTScribe reverse transcriptase. During cDNA synthesis, unique molecular identifiers containing a 6-nucleotide sample barcode were introduced by template switching. Amplification of TCRalpha and TCRbeta cDNA involved two nested PCRs of 16 and 9 cycles, and each PCR was followed by bead purification. Before amplification, cDNA was treated with uracil DNA-glycosylase and purified using the QIAquick PCR purification kit. The second PCR added Illumina TruSeq-compatible adapters along with sample-specific barcodes. TapeStation and Qubit were used to check library quality and concentration, and 5 to 6.5 ng of each library was pooled. Pooled libraries were sequenced on an Illumina HiSeq2500 single-index Rapid Run with 2 x 100 bp reads and custom sequencing primers. The original pipeline was this. MiGEC version 1.2.6 was used for UMI-based consensus assembly, which corrected PCR and sequencing errors. MiXCR version 2.1.1 handled V(D)J alignment, clonotype assembly and CDR3 extraction. To normalise gene usage, clonotype sharing and MAIT/NKT TCR abundance, the analysis used the top 1000, 10 000 and 20 000 clonotypes per sample. After downsampling to 27 000 UMIs, diversity was calculated as the inverse Simpson index using the vegan R package. Paired Mann-Whitney U tests were applied to discordant twin pairs, and Benjamini-Hochberg correction was used for multiple testing. After the reads were reprocessed by TCRdb, one entry was made per CDR3 protein sequence, with no DNA. These V and J calls are TCRdb output, not the study's own analysis. The sample's table lists a count of roughly 100,000 distinct CDR3 sequences. 1.9% of the sample rests with the top ten.

As to this clonotype: It lacks a known antigen.

This sequence was found in a human donor with ulcerative colitis or Crohn's disease, or a healthy co-twin of an affected twin (not recorded which). The rearranged segments are TRBV7-9 and TRBJ1-1; TCRdb outputs TRBD1, but without DNA this stays unchecked. Sequencing input: blood. The encoded CDR3 is CASSLAQGTEAFF.